The 31 T cell receptor beta chains below all came from one sample that was sequenced in a study of blood T cell repertoires in COVID-19. Using immunoSEQ multiplex PCR, the repertoire was profiled, and TCRdb retains in-frame clones only, with some absent. The sample carries 45,000 to 55,000 clones, around 72% recorded once. Sequenced material: peripheral blood. The receptors derive from a human donor with active or convalescent COVID-19. The donor label of this sample is uncertain.

The V and J genes are TRBV7-2 and TRBJ2-1, with TRBD1 matching 8 bases. Trimming cost V 1 base and J 6 bases; bases outside gene matches: 5. CDR1 and CDR2 from the germline V gene are SGHTA and FQGNSA. The CDR3 length is 15 residues. The CDR3 protein is CASSLGQGTSNEQFF. CDR3 DNA: TGTGCCAGCAGCTTAGGACAGGGGACCAGCAATGAGCAGTTCTTC.

This chain connects TRBV6-1 to TRBJ1-5, with D tentatively TRBD1 (5 bases). This CDR3 region has 14 residues. Germline V gene sequence: CDR1 MNHNS, CDR2 SASEGT. Trimming stripped 1 base from V and 4 bases from J, with 8 bases between. CDR3 protein: CASSEVQGNQPQHF. CDR3 in DNA: TGTGCCAGCAGTGAAGTGCAGGGTAATCAGCCCCAGCATTTT.

This chain connects TRBV7-2 to TRBJ1-5; D is unclear. CDR1 is SGHTA, CDR2 FQGNSA, per germline. Trimming shortened V by 2 bases and J by 2 bases, and 10 bases separated the two germline ends. The CDR3 is made up of 15 amino acids. CDR3 in amino acids: CASSLYQDGNQPQHF. The DNA for the CDR3 is TGTGCCAGCAGCTTATATCAGGATGGCAATCAGCCCCAGCATTTT.

This chain's CDR3 is CASSPPFTGTPNTGELFF. DNA of the CDR3: TGTGCCAGCAGTCCACCGTTTACCGGGACTCCTAACACCGGGGAGCTGTTTTTT. The rearrangement links TRBV25-1 to TRBJ2-2; maybe TRBD2 (6 bases). The CDR3 runs 18 residues. Germline assignment: CDR1 MGHDK and CDR2 SYGVNS. V was cut by 5 bases and J by 2 bases, with 21 bases left in between. Filled out from reference TRBV25-1 and TRBJ2-2, the complete variable domain reads EADIYQTPRYLVIGTGKKITLECSQTMGHDKMYWYQQDPGMELHLIHYSYGVNSTEKGDLSSESTVSRIRTEHFPLTLESARPSHTSQYLCASSPPFTGTPNTGELFFGEGSRLTVL.

V usage is TRBV6-5 and J usage is TRBJ2-1; no firm D call. Deletions cut 8 bases from V and 7 bases from J, with 9 bases between. This CDR3 has 11 amino acids. The germline gives CDR1 MNHEY, CDR2 SVGAGI. This chain's CDR3 is CASAGFNEQFF. As DNA, the CDR3 is TGTGCCAGCGCCGGTTTTAATGAGCAGTTCTTC.

This chain links TRBV14 with TRBJ2-7, with 7 bases lining up with TRBD1. CDR3 length: 14 amino acids. The germline V gene encodes CDR1 SGHDN and CDR2 FVKESK. V lost 4 bases to trimming and J lost 3 bases; unmatched junction nucleotides: 6. The chain's CDR3 is CASSPQGIHYEQYF. CDR3 nucleotide sequence: TGTGCCAGCAGCCCACAGGGGATTCACTACGAGCAGTACTTC. Looking up the rest from reference TRBV14 and TRBJ2-7 gives the full variable domain: EAGVTQFPSHSVIEKGQTVTLRCDPISGHDNLYWYRRVMGKEIKFLLHFVKESKQDESGMPNNRFLAERTGGTYSTLKVQPAELEDSGVYFCASSPQGIHYEQYFGPGTRLTVT.

CDR3 residues: CASSTGLAGYNEQFF. As DNA, the CDR3 is TGCGCCAGCTCCACCGGCCTAGCGGGCTACAATGAGCAGTTCTTC. This rearrangement joins TRBV10-1 to TRBJ2-1; 8 bases agree with TRBD2. Trimming removed 8 bases from V and 3 bases from J; junction bases left unmatched: 9. The CDR3 sequence is 15 residues long. CDR1 is WNHNN, CDR2 SYGVQD, per germline (reference sequence).

The rearrangement links TRBV19 to TRBJ2-3, with 9 nucleotides matching TRBD2. V lost 5 bases, J lost 2 bases, and 14 bases stayed unmatched. CDR1 LNHDA and CDR2 SQIVND come from the germline V gene (reference sequence). CDR3 length equals 18 residues. CDR3 amino acids: CASSRSGSPHFYTDTQYF. The DNA of the CDR3 is TGTGCCAGTAGTCGTAGCGGGAGTCCCCATTTTTACACAGATACGCAGTATTTT.

The chain uses TRBV2 and TRBJ2-7; 8 bases map to TRBD1. Looked up from germline, CDR1 is SNHLY and CDR2 is FYNNEI. V lost 7 bases to trimming and J lost 1 base; unmatched junction nucleotides: 6. This CDR3 spans 14 amino acids. CDR3 DNA sequence: TGTGCCAGCAAGTCGAGGACAGGGTCCTACGAGCAGTACTTC. This codes for CASKSRTGSYEQYF.

The chain is built from TRBV7-9 and TRBJ1-5; D is possibly TRBD1 (5 bases). CDR1 is SEHNR and CDR2 is FQNEAQ in the germline V gene (reference sequence). The CDR3 has 15 residues. The V end was cut by 3 bases, the J end by 4 bases, with 13 bases between. In DNA, the CDR3 is TGTGCCAGCAGCTTGTCAGGGTCTAGTAATCAGCCCCAGCATTTT. Its translation: CASSLSGSSNQPQHF.

V gene TRBV6-5 combines with J gene TRBJ2-5; TRBD2 might be the D (7 bases). This CDR3 is 15 amino acids long. Per germline, CDR1 MNHEY and CDR2 SVGAGI. Trimming took 0 bases from V and 5 from J, leaving 13 bases between them. As DNA, the CDR3 is TGTGCCAGCAGTTACTCGGGGGGGGCGAGTGAGACCCAGTACTTC. Residues: CASSYSGGASETQYF.

This chain uses TRBV7-2 with TRBJ2-6; tentative D call: TRBD1 (6 bases). V was cut by 2 bases and J by 1 base, with 12 bases left in between. Germline V gene data show CDR1 as SGHTA and CDR2 as FQGNSA. The CDR3 spans 17 residues. The CDR3 DNA is TGTGCCAGCAGCTTAAATTTGGGGGCATCTGGGGCCAACGTCCTGACTTTC. This codes for CASSLNLGASGANVLTF.

V and J are TRBV27 and TRBJ1-6; D gene ambiguous. This CDR3 has 13 amino acids. Per the germline V gene, CDR1 is MNHEY and CDR2 is SMNVEV (reference sequence). The germline V and J ends were trimmed by 8 bases and 4 bases, with 9 bases remaining between them. The CDR3 loop is CASPQLYNSPLHF. CDR3 sequence (DNA): TGTGCCAGCCCTCAACTTTATAATTCACCCCTCCACTTT.

The chain carries TRBV28 and TRBJ1-3, with TRBD1 matching over 8 bases. The CDR3 runs to 16 residues. The germline gives CDR1 MDHEN, CDR2 SYDVKM. Trimming removed 5 bases from V and 4 bases from J; junction bases left unmatched: 10. Written as DNA, the CDR3 is TGTGCCAGCAGTGGTCATCAGGGGGCTTCCGGAAACACCATATATTTT. It codes for CASSGHQGASGNTIYF.

The count of this clone is one. This chain joins TRBV7-2 and TRBJ2-2; tentative D call: TRBD2 (6 bases). The V end lost 3 bases, the J end lost 0 bases, and 11 bases lay between the germline ends. CDR3 length: 16 amino acids. The V gene's germline CDR1 is SGHTA and CDR2 FQGNSA. CDR3 coding DNA: TGTGCCAGCAGCTTCTACGGGGGATCGAACACCGGGGAGCTGTTTTTT. It is translated as CASSFYGGSNTGELFF.

The CDR3 reads CASSDIAGSFSEQFF. CDR3 bases: TGTGCCAGCAGTGACATAGCGGGATCATTCAGTGAGCAGTTCTTC. This chain connects TRBV6-4 to TRBJ2-1; 8 bases fit TRBD2. V dropped 2 bases and J dropped 9; count of bases not matched to a gene: 9. This CDR3 has 15 amino acids. Germline V gene lookup returns CDR1 MRHNA and CDR2 SNTAGT.

In its sample, this clone was seen once. The V gene is TRBV19, the J gene TRBJ2-1; D is perhaps TRBD1 (5 bases). V was pared by 9 bases and J by 6 bases, with 15 bases between. CDR1 and CDR2 from the germline V gene are LNHDA and SQIVND (reference sequence). The CDR3 totals 13 residues. The CDR3 DNA is TGTGCCAGCGACCGATCAGGGTCCAATGAGCAGTTCTTC. It codes for CASDRSGSNEQFF.

Concerning this clone: The junction differs from germline at one of its ends, possibly a read error. This sequence joins TRBV5-1 and TRBJ2-7, with 8 bases identical to TRBD1. Germline V gives CDR1 SGHRS, CDR2 YFSETQ. The CDR3 covers 12 residues. CDR3 residues: CASSLEQGALNF. CDR3 coding DNA: TGCGCCAGCAGCCTTGAGCAGGGGGCGTTGAACTTC.

The chain employs TRBV3-1 (or the pseudogene TRBV3-2) and TRBJ2-5, with 8 bases identical to TRBD2. The trim removed 3 bases at V and 2 bases at J, leaving 8 bases unmatched. The CDR3 loop spans 16 amino acids. The germline gives CDR1 LGHDT, CDR2 YNNKEL (reference sequence). This CDR3 reads CASSQSLLAGQETQYF. CDR3 bases: TGTGCCAGCAGCCAGAGTCTTCTAGCGGGTCAAGAGACCCAGTACTTC.

This clone has a single count. The chain combines TRBV4-1 with TRBJ2-5; TRBD2 aligns across 7 bases. Germline V gene data show CDR1 as MGHRA and CDR2 as YSYEKL. J gave up 7 bases and V 0 bases, and 5 bases lay outside the gene matches. This CDR3 has 14 residues. The CDR3 nucleotides read TGCGCCAGCAGCCAAGAGGGAGGGAAGGTGACCCAGTACTTC. This gives the protein CASSQEGGKVTQYF.

The chain joins TRBV27 to TRBJ2-7, with 9 bases fitting TRBD1. CDR1 is MNHEY, CDR2 SMNVEV, per germline (reference sequence). This CDR3 has 14 amino acids. Trimming took 3 bases from V and 5 from J; bases not matched to a gene: 5. The CDR3 protein is CASSFGTGSDEQYF. The CDR3 bases are TGTGCCAGCAGTTTCGGGACAGGGTCAGACGAGCAGTACTTC.

The rearrangement joins TRBV10-2 to TRBJ2-7; TRBD2 matches at 10 bases. J was trimmed by 5 bases and V by 11 bases; bases with no gene match: 12. CDR1 is WSHSY, CDR2 SAAADI, per germline. The CDR3 loop spans 14 amino acids. For the CDR3, the DNA is TGCGCCGTCGGGGCCCCGGGACTAGCGAACGAGCAGTACTTC. Its protein is CAVGAPGLANEQYF.

The CDR3, as DNA: TGTGCCAGCACTGGGATTCAGGGGGACGAGCAGTACTTC. It encodes CASTGIQGDEQYF. The chain links TRBV28 to TRBJ2-7; 7 nucleotides agree with TRBD1. The CDR3 is 13 amino acids. The trim removed 7 bases at V and 5 bases at J, leaving 8 bases unmatched. Per the germline V gene, CDR1 is MDHEN and CDR2 is SYDVKM.

This chain links TRBV5-1 with TRBJ2-1; D is ambiguous. The CDR3 contains 14 residues. In germline, CDR1 is SGHRS, CDR2 YFSETQ. The germline V and J ends were trimmed by 5 bases and 0 bases, with 9 bases remaining between them. CDR3: CASRSDSSYNEQFF. The DNA of the CDR3 is TGCGCCAGCAGGAGCGATAGCTCCTACAATGAGCAGTTCTTC.

This clone turned up a few times. The rearrangement links TRBV6-4 to TRBJ2-3; TRBD2 agrees at 7 bases. There are 13 residues in the CDR3. V dropped 7 bases and J dropped 4; count of bases not matched to a gene: 5. Germline V gene lookup returns CDR1 MRHNA and CDR2 SNTAGT. In DNA form, the CDR3 reads TGTGCCAGCATGGGCGGGAGCCCAGATACGCAGTATTTT. It encodes CASMGGSPDTQYF.

This clone was seen more than once but under ten times. The gene calls are TRBV19 and TRBJ1-1, with 7 nucleotides matching TRBD1. The CDR3 runs to 12 residues. Trimming at V came to 0 bases and at J to 8 bases, leaving 0 bases not matched to a gene. From germline, CDR1 is LNHDA and CDR2 SQIVND (reference sequence). CDR3: CASSIEDREAFF. CDR3 nucleotide sequence: TGTGCCAGTAGTATAGAGGACAGGGAAGCTTTCTTT.

This chain links TRBV6-2 or TRBV6-3 with TRBJ2-7; 9 bases line up with TRBD2. Germline trimming cut 0 bases from V and 2 bases from J; bases unmatched to any gene: 2. The CDR3 extends over 15 amino acids. In germline, CDR1 is MNHEY, CDR2 SVGEGT. The CDR3 sequence: CASSYSLAGTYEQYF. In DNA, the CDR3 is TGTGCCAGCAGTTACTCGCTAGCGGGGACCTACGAGCAGTACTTC.

The gene calls are TRBV10-1 and TRBJ1-2, with 7 bases fitting TRBD1. Looked up from germline, CDR1 is WNHNN and CDR2 is SYGVQD (reference sequence). There are 16 residues in the CDR3. J lost 6 bases, V lost 2 bases, and 12 bases had no gene match. CDR3 nucleotides: TGCGCCAGCAGTGAGGCGAGGGACAGCCCATTTGATGGCTACACCTTC. It yields the protein CASSEARDSPFDGYTF.

The V call is TRBV5-4, the J call TRBJ2-3, with 7 bases fitting TRBD1. This CDR3 comprises 15 residues. The V gene's germline CDR1 is SGHNT and CDR2 YYREEE (reference sequence). The V and J ends lost 3 bases and 0 bases, in that order; junction bases with no gene match: 4. The CDR3 DNA sequence: TGTGCCAGCAGCTGGAGACAGGGAAGCACAGATACGCAGTATTTT. Amino acid sequence: CASSWRQGSTDTQYF.

This chain joins TRBV4-3 and TRBJ2-7; TRBD2 matches 11 bases. The V gene's germline CDR1 is LGHNA and CDR2 YSLEER. V trimming: 0 bases; J trimming: 3 bases; junction bases outside the gene matches: 4. The CDR3 contains 16 residues. The CDR3 DNA reads TGCGCCAGCAGCCAAGAACGAGGGACTAGCGGCTACGAGCAGTACTTC. As protein: CASSQERGTSGYEQYF.

V and J are TRBV27 and TRBJ1-5; the D gene is possibly TRBD1 (5 bases). The CDR3 has 15 amino acids. Germline CDR1 is MNHEY and CDR2 is SMNVEV (reference sequence). The V gene lost 7 bases and the J gene lost 1 base, with 14 bases spanning the gap. CDR3 residues: CASKPVGGSNQPQHF. The CDR3 DNA sequence: TGTGCCAGCAAACCAGTGGGGGGAAGCAATCAGCCCCAGCATTTT.